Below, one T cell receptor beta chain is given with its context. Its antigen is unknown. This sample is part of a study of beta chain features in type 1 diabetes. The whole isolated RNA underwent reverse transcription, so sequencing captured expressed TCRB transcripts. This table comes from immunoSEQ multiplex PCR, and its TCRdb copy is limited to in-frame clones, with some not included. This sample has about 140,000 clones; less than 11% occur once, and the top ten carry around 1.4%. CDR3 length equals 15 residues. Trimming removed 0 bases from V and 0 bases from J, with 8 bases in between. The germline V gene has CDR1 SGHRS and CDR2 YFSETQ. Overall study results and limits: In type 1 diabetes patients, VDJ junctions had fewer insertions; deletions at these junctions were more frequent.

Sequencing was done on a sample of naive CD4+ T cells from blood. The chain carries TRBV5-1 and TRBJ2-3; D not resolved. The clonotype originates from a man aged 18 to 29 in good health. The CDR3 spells CASSLVGYSTDTQYF. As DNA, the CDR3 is TGCGCCAGCAGCTTGGTCGGGTATAGCACAGATACGCAGTATTTT.